One T cell receptor (beta chain) is described in this entry. Its antigen is not known. The junction had 15 bases not matched to a gene; V was cut back by 5 bases and J by 7 bases. Germline V gene data show CDR1 as KGHSH and CDR2 as LQKENI. This CDR3 has 16 amino acids. This sample was taken from a study of T-cell memory formation after mild COVID-19. Overall study context: The two donors had largely donor-specific TCR clusters. Study-level points and caveats: Clones that shrank (day 15 to 85) were balanced CD4/CD8, whereas later expanders leaned CD4+.

From the 5' RACE reads, TCRdb called clonotypes with MiXCR, one entry per CDR3 protein. The sample records approximately 150,000 distinct CDR3 sequences, roughly a fifth being singletons. The genes are TRBV18 and TRBJ2-7; 9 bases line up with TRBD1. This TCR was recovered from an adult woman who had mild COVID-19 (a few samples of this study predate the infection). Cell type and time point are not known. What was sequenced was PBMCs or a T cell subset sorted from them (not recorded which). The CDR3 protein is CASSGTGMSNGLEQYF. CDR3 DNA sequence: TGTGCCAGCTCAGGGACAGGGATGTCCAATGGCCTGGAGCAGTACTTC.